These T cell receptor beta chains were read from a single sample in a study of radiation and T cells in renal cell carcinoma. Sequencing used immunoSEQ multiplex PCR; TCRdb keeps in-frame clones, though not all of them. This table holds about 170,000 clones, about nine tenths found once. Source: blood, taken from a patient whose treatment included radiotherapy and nephrectomy. These receptors were obtained from a woman between 50 and 59 years old with renal cell carcinoma. CDR3s include the opening cysteine and the closing phenylalanine or tryptophan. A D gene is named only where the DNA matches it firmly. For some rows the clone size is stated as once, few or many, or as a class when expanded; others skip it.

V,size,J,D,DNA,CDR3
TRBV10-3,-,TRBJ1-3,TRBD1,TGTGCCATCAGTGCTACAGGGGGCCGTGGAAACACCATATATTTT,CAISATGGRGNTIYF
TRBV15,-,TRBJ2-3,TRBD1,TGTGCCACCAGCAGATTTCCTCGGACAGGGGCCACAGATACGCAGTATTTT,CATSRFPRTGATDTQYF
TRBV6-4,-,TRBJ2-2,-,TGTGCCAGCAGTAGGGAAGGACAGCCCACCGGGGAGCTGTTTTTT,CASSREGQPTGELFF
TRBV6-5,-,TRBJ2-5,TRBD1,TGTGCCAGCAGTTTCCGACAGGGGGCTGGGACCCAGTACTTC,CASSFRQGAGTQYF
TRBV2,few,TRBJ1-3,-,TGTGCCAGCAGTGTTCTTGGGGACTCTGGAAACACCATATATTTT,CASSVLGDSGNTIYF
TRBV5-6,-,TRBJ1-2,-,TGTGCCAGCAGCTTGTCCTATGGCTACACCTTC,CASSLSYGYTF
TRBV5-1,-,TRBJ2-3,TRBD1,TGCGCCAGCAGCCGTAGGACAGGATCTAACACAGATACGCAGTATTTT,CASSRRTGSNTDTQYF
TRBV6-5,-,TRBJ2-5,-,TGTGCCAGCAGTTACTCAGCGACCCAGTACTTC,CASSYSATQYF
TRBV19,-,TRBJ1-6,-,TGTGCCAGTAGTACGACAGTTCCTCCCCTCCACTTT,CASSTTVPPLHF
TRBV7-2,-,TRBJ2-1,-,TGTGCCAGCAGCTTTAGCCCGGGGGCGGGGAATGAGCAGTTCTTC,CASSFSPGAGNEQFF
TRBV6-1,-,TRBJ2-7,TRBD2,TGTGCCAGCAGTGAAATAGCGGGAGATTACGAGCAGTACTTC,CASSEIAGDYEQYF
TRBV19,-,TRBJ1-1,-,TGTGCCAGTAGGACCCCAGGGGCGGCCACTGAAGCTTTCTTT,CASRTPGAATEAFF
TRBV9,-,TRBJ1-1,TRBD1,TGTGCCAGCAGCGTACTTCCAGGGGGCGCAAAGAACACTGAAGCTTTCTTT,CASSVLPGGAKNTEAFF
TRBV7-2,-,TRBJ2-1,-,TGTGCCAGCAGCTTCCCCCCGGGACGTGAGCAGTTCTTC,CASSFPPGREQFF
TRBV6-6,-,TRBJ1-2,TRBD1,TGTGCCAGCAGTTACTCCAAACAGGGGGTGTATGGCTACACCTTC,CASSYSKQGVYGYTF
TRBV7-2,-,TRBJ2-2,-,TGTGCCAGCAGCTTAGAGGTAGTGGCGAACACCGGGGAGCTGTTTTTT,CASSLEVVANTGELFF
TRBV29-1,-,TRBJ2-3,-,TGCAGCGTTGACTCAGATACGCAGTATTTT,CSVDSDTQYF
TRBV7-6,-,TRBJ2-5,-,TGTGCCAGCAGCCAACGGAGGGCAGGGGTGATAAGGTCAGAAGAGACCCAGTACTTC,CASSQRRAGVIRSEETQYF
TRBV6-5,-,TRBJ1-1,-,TGTGCCAGCAGTTACCCCGAACAGGGTAAGGCTTTCTTT,CASSYPEQGKAFF
TRBV7-2,-,TRBJ2-7,-,TGTGCCAGCACCTCTCAACCAGGAGGGAGCTCCTACGAGCAGTACTTC,CASTSQPGGSSYEQYF
TRBV4-2,-,TRBJ1-4,-,TGTGCCAGCAGCCAAGATAGGAGAAGGGTTCTTGGTGAAAAACTGTTTTTT,CASSQDRRRVLGEKLFF
TRBV5-1,-,TRBJ1-2,-,TGCGCCAGCAGCTTGGCCGGGGAAAACTATGGCTACACCTTC,CASSLAGENYGYTF
TRBV7-8,-,TRBJ2-5,-,TGTGCCAGCAGCCAAGATTTCAGGGAGACCCAGTACTTC,CASSQDFRETQYF
TRBV5-1,-,TRBJ2-7,-,TGCGCCAGCAGCTCCCCAGTTTCCTACGAGCAGTACTTC,CASSSPVSYEQYF